The clone carrying this TCR beta chain has more than one count but fewer than ten. What it binds is unknown. These data are taken from a study of T cell clonotyping in hematopoietic cell transplantation. Sequencing was performed with immunoSEQ multiplex PCR; in TCRdb, only in-frame clones are kept and a portion is missing. The sample comprises about 50,000 clones, about nine tenths of which are singletons, and 5.5% to 7% rests with the top ten. Time point given: recipient sample about 28 days before transplant, after cytoreduction. The study's findings and limits: After transplant, recipient diversity fell while pathologically expanded clonotypes grew through day 180.

The CDR3 spans 11 residues. CDR1 is SNHLY and CDR2 is FYNNEI in the germline V gene. V was shortened by 4 bases and J by 4 bases, with 5 bases between the two germline ends. Sequencing used peripheral blood mononuclear cells, obtained before stem cell transplant. The chain is built from TRBV2 and TRBJ2-7; no clear D gene. The receptor comes from a man between 60 and 70 years old with biphenotypic leukemia. Some clones in this sample may be carry-over from other donors' samples. The CDR3 DNA reads as TGTGCCAGCAGTGGGGGTTACGAGCAGTACTTC. Residues: CASSGGYEQYF.